The next 19 T cell receptor beta chains were all read from a single sample in a study of shared clonotypes between healthy human individuals. Clones were read by immunoSEQ multiplex PCR, and TCRdb kept only the in-frame ones, dropping some. The sample gives roughly 530,000 clones, 96% of which show up once; roughly 0.06% is in the top ten. Sequenced: naive CD4+ T cells sorted from blood. The subset was: CD45RA+ positively selected. The receptor set was obtained from a woman aged 25 to 39 in good health.

This sequence joins TRBV5-8 and TRBJ1-5, with D perhaps matching TRBD1 (6 bases). Trimming shortened V by 0 bases and J by 0 bases, and 13 bases separated the two germline ends. The CDR3 totals 17 residues. Germline-derived CDR1 and CDR2 are SGHTS and YDEGEE. In nucleotides, the CDR3 is TGTGCCAGCAGCTTGGAGAGAGGGGGTTATAGCAATCAGCCCCAGCATTTT. Translating it yields CASSLERGGYSNQPQHF.

This clone appeared a single time. CDR3 sequence: CAISDTKPTGTDYEQYF. CDR3 nucleotide sequence: TGTGCCATCAGTGACACCAAGCCGACTGGGACGGACTACGAGCAGTACTTC. J is TRBJ2-7 and V is TRBV10-3; either TRBD1 or TRBD2 may fit D (5 bases each). The V end lost 3 bases, the J end lost 3 bases, and 21 bases lay between the germline ends. The CDR3 loop spans 17 amino acids. Germline V lookup: CDR1 ENHRY, CDR2 SYGVKD.

The V call is TRBV10-1, the J call TRBJ1-4; 12 positions agree with TRBD1. With V trimmed by 6 bases and J by 0 bases, 11 bases remained unmatched. The CDR3 is 19 residues long. CDR1 is WNHNN and CDR2 is SYGVQD in the germline V gene (reference sequence). Here the CDR3 DNA reads TGCGCCAGCAGGGAGGGACAGGGGGCCCGCCTTGCAACTAATGAAAAACTGTTTTTT. Amino acid sequence: CASREGQGARLATNEKLFF.

The chain carries TRBV2 and TRBJ2-1; D remains unclear. CDR3 size: 14 residues. Trimming removed 6 bases at V and 0 bases at J, with 9 bases between. Per the germline V gene, CDR1 is SNHLY and CDR2 is FYNNEI. CDR3 loop: CASRLRLSYNEQFF. CDR3 sequence (DNA): TGTGCCAGCAGACTAAGACTCTCCTACAATGAGCAGTTCTTC.

The chain carries TRBV11-2 and TRBJ2-1; D ambiguous. CDR1 is SGHAT, CDR2 FQNNGV, per germline. The CDR3 length is 13 residues. Trimming stripped 3 bases from V and 8 bases from J, with 11 bases between. The CDR3 spells CASSFGQSHEQFF. In nucleotides, the CDR3 is TGTGCCAGCAGCTTCGGTCAGAGCCATGAGCAGTTCTTC. Supplemented by reference TRBV11-2 and TRBJ2-1, the full variable domain reads EAGVAQSPRYKIIEKRQSVAFWCNPISGHATLYWYQQILGQGPKLLIQFQNNGVVDDSQLPKDRFSAERLKGVDSTLKIQPAKLEDSAVYLCASSFGQSHEQFFGPGTRLTVL.

V usage is TRBV5-1 and J usage is TRBJ2-7, with a tentative D call TRBD1 (6 bases). Germline values: CDR1 SGHRS, CDR2 YFSETQ. Between the trimmed V and J ends, which lost 0 bases and 0 bases, there was a span of 13 bases. This CDR3 region has 16 residues. The CDR3 sequence is CASSLARRTDSYEQYF. CDR3 DNA: TGCGCCAGCAGCTTGGCCAGGCGGACAGACTCCTACGAGCAGTACTTC.

The chain employs TRBV11-3 and TRBJ2-5; TRBD2 aligns across 8 bases. This CDR3 is 17 amino acids long. V dropped 3 bases and J dropped 1; count of bases not matched to a gene: 10. The germline CDR1 and CDR2 sequences are SGHNT and YENEEA. The CDR3 sequence is CASSLGARGGLQETQYF. As DNA, the CDR3 is TGTGCCAGCAGCTTGGGGGCCCGGGGGGGGCTCCAAGAGACCCAGTACTTC.

This rearrangement joins TRBV7-2 to TRBJ1-1; D not certain. Trimming stripped 4 bases from V and 12 bases from J, with 21 bases between. Germline CDR1 is SGHTA and CDR2 is FQGNSA. The CDR3 contains 14 residues. The chain's CDR3 is CASSSRALLLVSFF. Here the CDR3 DNA reads TGTGCCAGCAGCTCCCGGGCCCTCCTCCTCGTGTCTTTCTTT.

The chain is built from TRBV27 and TRBJ2-1; 8 bases fit TRBD1. The CDR3 has 14 residues. J gave up 4 bases and V 7 bases, and 6 bases lay outside the gene matches. In germline, CDR1 is MNHEY, CDR2 SMNVEV (reference sequence). The CDR3 region has the DNA TGTGCCAGCACCCGGACAGGGAGGTACAATGAGCAGTTCTTC. Amino acids: CASTRTGRYNEQFF.

This chain links TRBV5-4 with TRBJ1-2, with D perhaps TRBD1 (6 bases). V shed 6 bases and J shed 5 bases, with 17 bases lying between them. Germline V lookup: CDR1 SGHNT, CDR2 YYREEE (reference sequence). The CDR3 loop spans 14 amino acids. Here the CDR3 reads CASTRDTISYGYTF. Here the CDR3 DNA reads TGTGCCAGCACCCGGGACACAATATCTTATGGCTACACCTTC.

The chain joins TRBV5-1 to TRBJ2-7, with D tentatively TRBD2 (5 bases). V was trimmed by 0 bases and J by 5 bases, leaving 12 bases between them. From germline, CDR1 is SGHRS and CDR2 YFSETQ. This CDR3 has 14 amino acids. The CDR3 here is CASSLAVGVNEQYF. The CDR3 DNA reads TGCGCCAGCAGCTTGGCTGTGGGAGTCAACGAGCAGTACTTC.

The V gene is TRBV18, the J gene TRBJ1-5; D is unresolved. Germline V gene data show CDR1 as KGHSH and CDR2 as LQKENI. The V and J ends lost 8 bases and 2 bases respectively, with 10 bases between them. CDR3 length: 13 amino acids. The CDR3 DNA reads TGTGCCAGCACGAACCGAGGCAATCAGCCCCAGCATTTT. The encoded protein is CASTNRGNQPQHF.

The genes are TRBV5-4 and TRBJ1-2; 11 bases are shared with TRBD1. The CDR3 has 16 amino acids. Trimming took 4 bases from V and 6 from J; bases not matched to a gene: 11. Per germline, CDR1 SGHNT and CDR2 YYREEE (reference sequence). CDR3 loop: CASSPGIGTGGHGYTF. The CDR3, as DNA: TGTGCCAGCAGCCCTGGAATCGGGACAGGGGGGCATGGCTACACCTTC.

The gene calls are TRBV6-5 and TRBJ1-4, with D tentatively TRBD1 (5 bases). The germline V gene encodes CDR1 MNHEY and CDR2 SVGAGI. V gave up 6 bases and J gave up 8 bases, with 10 bases separating them. CDR3 length: 12 residues. The CDR3 spells CASRSGGEKLFF. In DNA form, the CDR3 reads TGTGCCAGCAGATCCGGGGGAGAAAAACTGTTTTTT.

The chain carries TRBV19 and TRBJ2-3, with 12 bases that match TRBD1. This CDR3 spans 17 amino acids. Germline V gives CDR1 LNHDA, CDR2 SQIVND (reference sequence). Unmatched junction bases numbered 11, after V lost 5 bases and J lost 5 bases. The DNA for the CDR3 is TGTGCCAGTAGTTCCCTGGGGGACAGGGGGCACATAGATACGCAGTATTTT. Translating gives CASSSLGDRGHIDTQYF.

The rearrangement links TRBV7-9 to TRBJ2-5; D gene ambiguous. CDR3 length equals 13 residues. Germline CDR1 and CDR2: SEHNR and FQNEAQ (reference sequence). Trimming took 6 bases from V and 4 from J, leaving 12 bases between them. The CDR3 nucleotides are TGTGCCAGCAGGAACGGGCCAGCAGAGACCCAGTACTTC. This gives the protein CASRNGPAETQYF. The whole variable domain, filled in from reference TRBV7-9 and TRBJ2-5, reads DTGVSQNPRHKITKRGQNVTFRCDPISEHNRLYWYRQTLGQGPEFLTYFQNEAQLEKSRLLSDRFSAERPKGSFSTLEIQRTEQGDSAMYLCASRNGPAETQYFGPGTRLLVL.

This chain uses TRBV7-8 with TRBJ2-3; the match to TRBD2 covers 9 bases. CDR1 and CDR2 from the germline V gene are SGHVS and FQNEAQ. CDR3 length: 19 amino acids. The J segment lost 3 bases and the V segment lost 1 base, leaving 14 bases of the junction unmatched. The CDR3 spells CASSLERLAGRKGTDTQYF. CDR3 nucleotide sequence: TGTGCCAGCAGCTTAGAAAGGCTAGCGGGAAGGAAGGGAACAGATACGCAGTATTTT.

This chain connects TRBV6-5 to TRBJ2-7, with D maybe TRBD1 (6 bases). The CDR3 extends over 15 amino acids. Germline loops: CDR1 MNHEY, CDR2 SVGAGI. Trimming left V 1 base short and J 6 bases short, with 16 bases between. The CDR3 DNA follows: TGTGCCAGCAGTTACTGCTTAGCGACAGGATGCGAGCAGTACTTC. This gives the protein CASSYCLATGCEQYF.

V gene TRBV6-6 combines with J gene TRBJ2-2; 7 bases line up with TRBD1. CDR1 is MNHNY and CDR2 is SVGAGI in the germline V gene (reference sequence). CDR3 length: 14 residues. V dropped 7 bases and J dropped 3; count of bases not matched to a gene: 5. The CDR3 DNA sequence: TGTGCCAGCAAGGGGGCCGCAGACACCGGGGAGCTGTTTTTT. Amino acid sequence: CASKGAADTGELFF.